The rows below give T cell receptor beta chains drawn from one sample of a study of T-cell reconstitution after alpha-beta-depleted transplantation in children. TCRdb used MiXCR to reprocess the PCR reads, holding one entry per CDR3 protein. The data show almost 600,000 distinct CDR3 sequences, 25% to 30% seen once. The sequencing used PBMCs, collected before TCRalphabeta/CD19-depleted stem cell transplant. The receptor source for this set is a boy under three years old with Wiskott-Aldrich syndrome, due to receive a stem cell transplant. Both conserved end residues are part of each CDR3. The order of the fields is D gene, V gene, J gene, clone size, CDR3 DNA, CDR3 protein. The D gene is left open where the match is weak. Size is stated for part of the rows, as once, few or many counts, or as a class when the clone is expanded.

.	TRBV12-3/TRBV12-4	TRBJ2-5	few	TGTGCCAGCAGTTTAAGTGGGCTATTTGTGGAGACCCAGTACTTC	CASSLSGLFVETQYF
TRBD2	TRBV5-1	TRBJ2-7	few	TGCGCCAGCAGCGCCCACCAGACTAGCGGGAGCTTTTACGAGCAGTACTTC	CASSAHQTSGSFYEQYF
TRBD2	TRBV24-1	TRBJ2-1	few	TGTGCCACCAGTGGGCCTAGCGGAGCAAAGACCCTATACAATGAGCAGTTCTTC	CATSGPSGAKTLYNEQFF
.	TRBV10-1	TRBJ1-1	.	TGCGCCAGCAGTGAGTTTAAGAGCGGGCGAACTGAAGCTTTCTTT	CASSEFKSGRTEAFF
TRBD2	TRBV14	TRBJ2-3	.	TGTGCCAGCACCCCGGGACTAGCGGACAACACAGATACGCAGTATTTT	CASTPGLADNTDTQYF
.	TRBV7-9	TRBJ2-1	.	TGTGCCAGCAGCAGCGGATTTAATGAGCAGTTCTTC	CASSSGFNEQFF
.	TRBV7-2	TRBJ1-5	few	TGTGCCAGCAGCTTATTTGGCGAACAGCCCCAGCATTTT	CASSLFGEQPQHF
.	TRBV20-1	TRBJ2-5	many	TGCAGTGCTAGGGGAGGTGGGGAGACCCAGTACTTC	CSARGGGETQYF
.	TRBV27	TRBJ2-6	few	TGTGCCAGCAGTCCGGACAGCATCTCTGGGGCCAACGTCCTGACTTTC	CASSPDSISGANVLTF
TRBD2	TRBV24-1	TRBJ2-1	.	TGTGCCACCAGCGCTAGCGGGGAGGGGGCCAATGAGCAGTTCTTC	CATSASGEGANEQFF
.	TRBV6-5	TRBJ1-5	few	TGTGCCAGCAGTTACTCGCAGGGAGGAGAGCCCCAGCATTTT	CASSYSQGGEPQHF
TRBD2	TRBV27	TRBJ2-1	few	TGTGCCAGCAGTTATGGGACTAGCGGGAATGAGCAGTTCTTC	CASSYGTSGNEQFF
.	TRBV20-1	TRBJ2-5	.	TGCAGTGCTCCCCGAACTCTAGCAGGGGTCGGGACCCAGTACTTC	CSAPRTLAGVGTQYF
.	TRBV27	TRBJ1-6	.	TGTGCCAGCAGTTTATCGCGCAGGGAGAAATCACCCCTCCACTTT	CASSLSRREKSPLHF
.	TRBV6-5	TRBJ2-1	few	TGTGCCAGCAGTTATTCGGGGAGGCGGGCTGAGCAGTTCTTC	CASSYSGRRAEQFF
.	TRBV11-1	TRBJ2-1	.	TGTGCCAGCAGCTTAATCAGCGGAGACTACAATGAGCAGTTCTTC	CASSLISGDYNEQFF
.	TRBV14	TRBJ2-4	few	TGTGCCAGCAGCCCAGACGAGTTCGGCATTCAGTACTTC	CASSPDEFGIQYF
TRBD1	TRBV7-8	TRBJ2-3	.	TGTGCCAGCAGCTTAGCCAGGGGGCGGACAGATACGCAGTATTTT	CASSLARGRTDTQYF
.	TRBV27	TRBJ2-1	.	TGTGCCAGCAGTTTAACGGCGCCCAATGAGCAGTTCTTC	CASSLTAPNEQFF
.	TRBV3-1	TRBJ2-2	few	TGTGCCAGCAGCCAGATGCCCGCGGCTAACACCGGGGAGCTGTTTTTT	CASSQMPAANTGELFF
TRBD1	TRBV12-3/TRBV12-4	TRBJ1-5	.	TGTGCCAGCAGTACACGACAGGGGTCGAGCAATCAGCCCCAGCATTTT	CASSTRQGSSNQPQHF
.	TRBV6-5	TRBJ2-5	.	TGTGCCAGCAGTTACAACCAGGCTGTGGCCCAGTACTTC	CASSYNQAVAQYF
TRBD2	TRBV6-5	TRBJ2-2	.	TGTGCCAGCAGTTACGGCGGGAGGGCCGCCGGGGAGCTGTTTTTT	CASSYGGRAAGELFF
.	TRBV7-9	TRBJ2-1	.	TGTGCCAGCAGCTTAGCTCGCGGATACGGGCAGTTCTTC	CASSLARGYGQFF
TRBD2	TRBV28	TRBJ2-5	.	TGTGCCAGCCCCCCCTATAGCGGGAGGGACCAAGAGACCCAGTACTTC	CASPPYSGRDQETQYF
TRBD2	TRBV5-1	TRBJ2-7	.	TGCGCCAGCAGCCCTTCCGGACTAGCGGGAGGACTATCCTACGAGCAGTACTTC	CASSPSGLAGGLSYEQYF
.	TRBV20-1	TRBJ2-7	.	TGCAGTGCTACCGTCCTCGGGAAGTCCTACGAGCAGTACTTC	CSATVLGKSYEQYF
TRBD2	TRBV5-1	TRBJ2-1	.	TGCGCCAGCAGCTTGGGCTCGTGGCTAGCGGCTAGCTCCTACAATGAGCAGTTCTTC	CASSLGSWLAASSYNEQFF
TRBD2	TRBV20-1	TRBJ2-1	few	TGCAGTGCTAGATTTTTGCTAGCGGGACGACGGGAGCAGTTCTTC	CSARFLLAGRREQFF
.	TRBV5-1	TRBJ2-1	.	TGCGCCAGCAGCTTGTTGGGATTCCAGACTGGGGCGGGATACAATGAGCAGTTCTTC	CASSLLGFQTGAGYNEQFF
TRBD2	TRBV5-5	TRBJ2-1	few	TGTGCCAGCAGCTTGGAGGGGCCGGTAGCGGGGTACAATGAGCAGTTCTTC	CASSLEGPVAGYNEQFF
TRBD2	TRBV7-2	TRBJ2-5	few	TGTGCCAGCAGATGGGGCCCGCGCGGGGGAGAGACCCAGTACTTC	CASRWGPRGGETQYF
.	TRBV5-4	TRBJ1-2	few	TGTGCCAGCAGCCTGACAGTGGACTATGGCTACACCTTC	CASSLTVDYGYTF
TRBD2	TRBV5-6	TRBJ2-3	.	TGTGCCAGCAGCCCTAGCGGGAGGGAATACACAGATACGCAGTATTTT	CASSPSGREYTDTQYF
.	TRBV4-1	TRBJ2-7	.	TGCGCCAGCAGCCAAGACCCGACTATTACAGGGATTGAGTACTTC	CASSQDPTITGIEYF
.	TRBV10-3	TRBJ1-3	few	TGTGCCATCAGCGAGGACAACTCTGGAAACACCATATATTTT	CAISEDNSGNTIYF
.	TRBV2	TRBJ1-1	.	TGTGCCAGCAGTGATTTGGGACACAGAGGGGGCACTGAAGCTTTCTTT	CASSDLGHRGGTEAFF
.	TRBV5-1	TRBJ1-1	many	TGCGCCAGCAGCTTGGCCGGGGGGGTGAACACTGAAGCTTTCTTT	CASSLAGGVNTEAFF
TRBD2	TRBV7-2	TRBJ2-4	.	TGTGCCAGCAGTCCGACTAGCGGGAGGGCAGGCATTCAGTACTTC	CASSPTSGRAGIQYF
TRBD1	TRBV10-3	TRBJ2-5	.	TGTGCCATCAGTTCCGAGGGGGCCCCACAAGAGGCCCAGTACTTC	CAISSEGAPQEAQYF
TRBD2	TRBV12-3/TRBV12-4	TRBJ2-7	.	TGTGCCAGCAGATTAGCGGGAAGGGGGTACGAGCAGTACTTC	CASRLAGRGYEQYF
TRBD1	TRBV6-1	TRBJ1-1	many	TGTGCCAGCAGCAGGACAGGGCTTAACACTGAAGCTTTCTTT	CASSRTGLNTEAFF
TRBD2	TRBV5-1	TRBJ2-3	.	TGCGCCAGCAGCTTGGGGACTAGCGGGAGTAGAAACGGCGCAGATACGCAGTATTTT	CASSLGTSGSRNGADTQYF
TRBD2	TRBV9	TRBJ2-1	few	TGTGCCAGCAGCGTACTAGCGGGAGTAGGGGATGAGCAGTTCTTC	CASSVLAGVGDEQFF
TRBD2	TRBV5-1	TRBJ2-7	.	TGCGCCAGCAGCCCAGTGACTAGCGGGAGACACGAGCAGTACTTC	CASSPVTSGRHEQYF
.	TRBV4-1	TRBJ1-2	.	TGCGCCAGCAGCCAAGATCAGACCGGCTACTATGGCTACACCTTC	CASSQDQTGYYGYTF
.	TRBV25-1	TRBJ2-3	.	TGTGCCAGCAGTGGACTGTTAGATACGCAGTATTTT	CASSGLLDTQYF
TRBD2	TRBV29-1	TRBJ2-7	.	TGCAGCGTTAGCGGGAGTGAGATATACGAGCAGTACTTC	CSVSGSEIYEQYF
TRBD2	TRBV12-3/TRBV12-4	TRBJ2-2	few	TGTGCCAGCAGTTTTCCCCGACTAGCGGGAGACACCGGGGAGCTGTTTTTT	CASSFPRLAGDTGELFF
.	TRBV3-1	TRBJ2-1	few	TGTGCCAGCAGCCTCAGGGGCACAGCGAGTCCGTTCTTC	CASSLRGTASPFF
.	TRBV20-1	TRBJ2-1	few	TGCAGTGCCCTTGGCGGCAGCTCCTACAATGAGCAGTTCTTC	CSALGGSSYNEQFF
.	TRBV27	TRBJ2-5	few	TGTGCCAGCAGTTTATCCGGGGGTGTACAAGAGACCCAGTACTTC	CASSLSGGVQETQYF
.	TRBV27	TRBJ2-1	.	TGTGCCAGCAGTTTGTGGGGGGTAAATGGTGAGCAGTTCTTC	CASSLWGVNGEQFF